The text below deals with one TCR beta chain. As yet, its antigen is unknown. The PCR contained 60 Vbeta and 13 Jbeta primers. Method: immunoSEQ multiplex PCR; TCRdb's copy keeps in-frame clones and lacks some. The table shows about 160,000 clones, with over 75% occurring only once. Germline-derived CDR1 and CDR2 are SGHTA and FQGTGA. Trimming took 4 bases from V and 0 from J, leaving 13 bases between them. This CDR3 comprises 16 residues. This entry belongs to a study of cytomegalovirus exposure and HLA in healthy donors. Study at large: HLA-typed donors were the source of approximately 80 million unique TCRs held in an early data release.

Overall study results and limits: Apparent HLA restriction characterized most CMV-associated TCR beta chains in a later analysis. A likely sequencing artifact accounted for one observed cluster of highly shared sequence variants. Researchers catalogued 164 TCR beta chains as cytomegalovirus-associated.

This sequence joins TRBV7-3 and TRBJ2-1; maybe TRBD2 (6 bases). The TCR originated in a woman in her forties or fifties in good health and CMV-seropositive. Sequenced material: PBMCs. The CDR3: CASSSIAALSYNEQFF. The CDR3 region has the DNA TGTGCCAGCAGCTCAATAGCGGCCCTCTCCTACAATGAGCAGTTCTTC.